The rows below give T cell receptor beta chains drawn from one sample of a study of cytomegalovirus exposure and HLA in healthy donors. Profiling relied on immunoSEQ multiplex PCR, and the TCRdb table lists in-frame clones only, not all of them. This table has some 250,000 clones, 86% appearing once. Sequenced material: PBMCs. The origin of the receptors is a woman aged 30 to 39 in good health and CMV-seropositive. Both conserved end residues are part of each CDR3. The order of the fields is J gene, clone size, V gene, D gene, CDR3 DNA, CDR3 protein. D genes are given only for firm matches. Size is stated for part of the rows, as once, few or many counts, or as a class when the clone is expanded.

J gene: TRBJ2-7
clone size: NA
V gene: TRBV2
D gene: NA
CDR3 DNA: TGTGCCAGCAAATGGTCAGGGCCTAGCTACGAGCAGTACTTC
CDR3 protein: CASKWSGPSYEQYF

J gene: TRBJ1-3
clone size: NA
V gene: TRBV9
D gene: NA
CDR3 DNA: TGTGCCAGCAGCGTAGACGTAGATTCTGGAAACACCATATATTTT
CDR3 protein: CASSVDVDSGNTIYF

J gene: TRBJ2-1
clone size: once
V gene: TRBV9
D gene: NA
CDR3 DNA: TGTGCCAGCACCACTGAGGGAGGTGACCGTTACAATGAGCAGTTCTTC
CDR3 protein: CASTTEGGDRYNEQFF

J gene: TRBJ1-1
clone size: NA
V gene: TRBV5-4
D gene: TRBD1
CDR3 DNA: TGTGCCAGCAGCCGGGACAGGGGGAACACTGAAGCTTTCTTT
CDR3 protein: CASSRDRGNTEAFF

J gene: TRBJ1-2
clone size: once
V gene: TRBV19
D gene: NA
CDR3 DNA: TGTGCCAGTTGGAGCAGAAAATCGGGTGGCTACACCTTC
CDR3 protein: CASWSRKSGGYTF

J gene: TRBJ1-1
clone size: NA
V gene: TRBV18
D gene: TRBD1
CDR3 DNA: TGTGCCAGTTCGGAAGGACAGGGCGGGAACACTGAAGCTTTCTTT
CDR3 protein: CASSEGQGGNTEAFF

J gene: TRBJ2-3
clone size: NA
V gene: TRBV11-2
D gene: NA
CDR3 DNA: TGTGCCAGCAGCTTGGATAGGACACCTCATCAGTATTTT
CDR3 protein: CASSLDRTPHQYF

J gene: TRBJ2-5
clone size: NA
V gene: TRBV2
D gene: TRBD2
CDR3 DNA: TGTGCCAGCAGCGTACCTCTAGCGGGAGGATCCGGAGAGACCCAGTACTTC
CDR3 protein: CASSVPLAGGSGETQYF

J gene: TRBJ1-4
clone size: NA
V gene: TRBV2
D gene: NA
CDR3 DNA: TGTGCCAGCAGTGTAGCTCCGCCGGGGATTAATGAAAAACTGTTTTTT
CDR3 protein: CASSVAPPGINEKLFF

J gene: TRBJ2-7
clone size: NA
V gene: TRBV7-9
D gene: TRBD2
CDR3 DNA: TGTGCCAGCAGTGGACTAGCGGGAGTAGGGCAGTACTTC
CDR3 protein: CASSGLAGVGQYF

J gene: TRBJ1-1
clone size: NA
V gene: TRBV7-9
D gene: NA
CDR3 DNA: TGTGCCAGCAGCTTTGGGGACACTATGAACACTGAAGCTTTCTTT
CDR3 protein: CASSFGDTMNTEAFF

J gene: TRBJ1-1
clone size: NA
V gene: TRBV27
D gene: NA
CDR3 DNA: TGTGCCAGCAGTTTTATCGGAGCCGGCACTGAAGCTTTCTTT
CDR3 protein: CASSFIGAGTEAFF

J gene: TRBJ2-1
clone size: once
V gene: TRBV20-1
D gene: TRBD2
CDR3 DNA: TGCAGTGCTAGAGTTAGCGGGGAGCAGTTCTTC
CDR3 protein: CSARVSGEQFF

J gene: TRBJ2-7
clone size: NA
V gene: TRBV19
D gene: TRBD1
CDR3 DNA: TGTGCCAGTAGCCTCCGGGACAGGGGGCGAAGCGAGCAGTACTTC
CDR3 protein: CASSLRDRGRSEQYF

J gene: TRBJ1-2
clone size: NA
V gene: TRBV6-5
D gene: NA
CDR3 DNA: TGTGCCAGCAGTCCCAATACCGCGTTCGTGGGCTACACCTTC
CDR3 protein: CASSPNTAFVGYTF

J gene: TRBJ1-1
clone size: NA
V gene: TRBV7-8
D gene: NA
CDR3 DNA: TGTGCCAGCAGCTTATCAAGGCAGGGAAACACTGAAGCTTTCTTT
CDR3 protein: CASSLSRQGNTEAFF

J gene: TRBJ2-7
clone size: NA
V gene: TRBV2
D gene: TRBD2
CDR3 DNA: TGTGCCAGCAGTCGGACTAGCGGGAACTACGAGCAGTACTTC
CDR3 protein: CASSRTSGNYEQYF

J gene: TRBJ2-1
clone size: NA
V gene: TRBV7-7
D gene: NA
CDR3 DNA: TGTGCCAGCAGCTTAACAGGGACACATGAGCAGTTCTTC
CDR3 protein: CASSLTGTHEQFF

J gene: TRBJ2-7
clone size: NA
V gene: TRBV28
D gene: TRBD2
CDR3 DNA: TGTGCCAGCAGTTCGCGGGAGGGCCCCGAGCAGTACTTC
CDR3 protein: CASSSREGPEQYF

J gene: TRBJ2-2
clone size: NA
V gene: TRBV5-1
D gene: NA
CDR3 DNA: TGCGCCAGCAGCTTGCTCGCAGAAACCGGGGAGCTGTTTTTT
CDR3 protein: CASSLLAETGELFF

J gene: TRBJ2-7
clone size: NA
V gene: TRBV9
D gene: TRBD1
CDR3 DNA: TGTGCCAGCAGCGTAGGTGGGAGCGGGGACAGGGGGTACGAGCAGTACTTC
CDR3 protein: CASSVGGSGDRGYEQYF

J gene: TRBJ1-5
clone size: NA
V gene: TRBV7-9
D gene: NA
CDR3 DNA: TGTGCCAGCAGCTTAGCGTCCGGGACTGGTCAGCCCCAGCATTTT
CDR3 protein: CASSLASGTGQPQHF

J gene: TRBJ2-3
clone size: NA
V gene: TRBV9
D gene: TRBD2
CDR3 DNA: TGTGCCAGCAGCTACAGCGGGATCGGCACAGATACGCAGTATTTT
CDR3 protein: CASSYSGIGTDTQYF

J gene: TRBJ2-7
clone size: NA
V gene: TRBV28
D gene: NA
CDR3 DNA: TGTGCCAGCACAAAACAGGGCAGGTTGGTCTACGAGCAGTACTTC
CDR3 protein: CASTKQGRLVYEQYF

J gene: TRBJ2-3
clone size: NA
V gene: TRBV30
D gene: TRBD2
CDR3 DNA: TGTGCCTGGGCTAGCGGGCTCGCGGGGGATTTT
CDR3 protein: CAWASGLAGDF

J gene: TRBJ2-5
clone size: NA
V gene: TRBV10-3
D gene: TRBD2
CDR3 DNA: TGTGCCATCAGTGAGACCCCGGGAGGCCAAGAGACCCAGTACTTC
CDR3 protein: CAISETPGGQETQYF

J gene: TRBJ2-1
clone size: NA
V gene: TRBV5-1
D gene: TRBD1
CDR3 DNA: TGCGCCAGCAGCGTAACCGGGACAGGCCTCTACAATGAGCAGTTCTTC
CDR3 protein: CASSVTGTGLYNEQFF